These 5 T cell receptor beta chains originate from one sample sequenced in a study of cytomegalovirus exposure and HLA in healthy donors. The PCR used 60 Vbeta and 13 Jbeta primers. Method: immunoSEQ multiplex PCR; TCRdb's copy keeps in-frame clones and lacks some. The table shows 200,000 to 250,000 clones, with 82% occurring only once. Input material: PBMCs. These receptors all come from a woman aged 35 to 49 in good health and CMV-seropositive.

This chain uses TRBV7-2 with TRBJ2-5; 9 positions match TRBD2. The ends lost 3 bases at V and 0 bases at J; junction bases unmatched: 2. CDR3 size: 15 residues. Germline loops: CDR1 SGHTA, CDR2 FQGNSA. CDR3 residues: CASSFQRGDQETQYF. CDR3 sequence (DNA): TGTGCCAGCAGCTTCCAGCGGGGGGACCAAGAGACCCAGTACTTC.

The chain employs TRBV9 and TRBJ2-3; TRBD2 aligns across 10 bases. CDR1 and CDR2 (germline): SGDLS, YYNGEE. The ends lost 4 bases at V and 6 bases at J; junction bases unmatched: 17. The CDR3 sequence is 18 residues long. CDR3: CASSSSHTGTSVSDTQYF. CDR3 nucleotide sequence: TGTGCCAGCAGCTCCAGTCACACCGGGACTAGCGTGTCCGATACGCAGTATTTT.

V is TRBV19 and J is TRBJ1-2; D is possibly TRBD1 (5 bases). The V end was cut by 9 bases, the J end by 8 bases, with 25 bases between. In germline, CDR1 is LNHDA, CDR2 SQIVND (reference sequence). The CDR3 is made up of 15 amino acids. The CDR3 here is CASHLTRGGTLGYTF. The CDR3 nucleotides are TGTGCCAGCCACCTCACCCGGGGGGGTACCTTGGGCTACACCTTC.

The chain uses TRBV6-6 and TRBJ1-4, with D possibly being TRBD1 (5 bases). The CDR3 loop spans 14 amino acids. V was clipped by 0 bases and J by 7 bases, with 9 bases between them. Germline lookup yields CDR1 MNHNY and CDR2 SVGAGI (reference sequence). The CDR3 spells CASSYSQGSEKLFF. The CDR3 DNA follows: TGTGCCAGCAGTTACTCCCAGGGCAGTGAAAAACTGTTTTTT.

The V and J genes are TRBV7-2 and TRBJ1-5, with D perhaps TRBD1 (5 bases). This CDR3 has 15 residues. Trimming stripped 5 bases from V and 2 bases from J, with 13 bases between. Germline CDR1 SGHTA, CDR2 FQGNSA. CDR3 amino acids: CASSLRAGRNQPQHF. DNA for the CDR3: TGTGCCAGCAGCCTACGGGCAGGGCGCAATCAGCCCCAGCATTTT.